The sequence of this T cell receptor (beta chain) was determined in a study of vaccination and CD4 T cells after COVID-19. Treatment defined: approximately 9-day PBMC culture with coronavirus spike peptide pools or control peptides (ViraFEST assay). Collection of the unexposed donor's CD4+ T cells took place before the COVID-19 pandemic (2011-2018). Study-wide results and limits: The study examined relatively few convalescent patients and included no early post-infection timepoints.

Sequencing of the DNA from cultured CD4+ T cells was carried out with the Oncomine TCR Beta short-read assay. Cultured CD4+ T cells were the source of extracted genomic DNA. A single record per CDR3 protein comes from TCRdb applying MiXCR to the PCR reads. Of some 10,000 distinct CDR3 sequences listed, about 32% are singletons. Concerning this clonotype itself: Its antigen is unidentified.

The CDR3 consists of 15 residues. Germline V gene lookup returns CDR1 MRHNA and CDR2 SNTAGT. V was clipped by 6 bases and J by 2 bases; unmatched bases: 4. This receptor was taken from a human donor in good health. The sequencing sample was made of CD4+ T cells from blood, cultured in vitro. The chain combines TRBV6-4 with TRBJ2-3; 11 bases match TRBD2. The CDR3 sequence is CASSETSGVTDTQYF. The CDR3 DNA follows: TGTGCCAGCAGCGAGACTAGCGGGGTCACAGATACGCAGTATTTT.